This TCR beta chain derives from a study of blood T cell repertoires in COVID-19. Per germline, CDR1 SGDLS and CDR2 YYNGEE. The CDR3 has 15 amino acids. Unmatched junction bases numbered 7, after V lost 3 bases and J lost 4 bases. Original analysis: Reference gene primer amplification in the assay estimated nucleated cell counts. Clones were read by immunoSEQ multiplex PCR, and TCRdb kept only the in-frame ones, dropping some. V and J calls plus clone size are reproduced from that table; the DNA served to infer D and trimming. The data contain some 58,000 clones, just over 85% of them singletons. The sample consisted of peripheral blood. The V gene is TRBV9, the J gene TRBJ2-3, with 8 positions matching TRBD2. This clonotype was sampled from a middle-aged man with acute or convalescent COVID-19. The CDR3 nucleotides are TGTGCCAGCAGCGAAGCGGGGGTATATTCAGATACGCAGTATTTT. It codes for CASSEAGVYSDTQYF.